This T cell receptor (beta chain) was documented in a study of follicular helper T cells after annual influenza vaccination. Overall study findings and caveats: Successive annual vaccinations recalled a recurrent oligoclonal ICOS+CD38+ cTfh response with influenza-specific clonotypes.

Germline V gene lookup returns CDR1 LGHNA and CDR2 YSLEER. Unmatched junction bases numbered 4, after V lost 1 base and J lost 6 bases. CDR3 size: 16 residues. Data came from immunoSEQ multiplex PCR; TCRdb stores just in-frame clones and leaves some out. This table holds about 10,000 clones, over 80% found once. Points on this clone: Its antigen is currently unknown.

The time point was: 2014-2015 season, 7 days after vaccination. Sequencing was performed on CXCR5- memory CD4+ T cells sorted from blood, taken 7 days after influenza vaccination. This sequence was found in an adult who received the influenza vaccine. V is TRBV4-3 and J is TRBJ2-3, with 13 bases aligning to TRBD2. Written as DNA, the CDR3 is TGCGCCAGCAGCCAAGGGACTAGCGGGAGTTGGGATACGCAGTATTTT. Protein sequence: CASSQGTSGSWDTQYF.